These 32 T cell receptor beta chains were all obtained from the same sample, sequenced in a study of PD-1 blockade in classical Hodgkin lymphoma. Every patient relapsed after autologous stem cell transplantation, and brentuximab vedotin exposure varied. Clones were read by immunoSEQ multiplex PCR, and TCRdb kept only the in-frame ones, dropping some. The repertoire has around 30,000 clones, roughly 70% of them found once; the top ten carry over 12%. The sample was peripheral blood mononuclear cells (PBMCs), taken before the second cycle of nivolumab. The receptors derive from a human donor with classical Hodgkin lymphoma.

Here the CDR3 DNA reads TGTGCCAGCAGCCCTGGGGGCATCTCTGAAGCTTTCTTT. Protein sequence: CASSPGGISEAFF. The genes are TRBV7-1 and TRBJ1-1; D possibly corresponds to TRBD1 (6 bases). TRBV7-1 is an open reading frame whose function is uncertain. The CDR3 extends over 13 amino acids. V lost 5 bases and J lost 6, with 13 bases in between.

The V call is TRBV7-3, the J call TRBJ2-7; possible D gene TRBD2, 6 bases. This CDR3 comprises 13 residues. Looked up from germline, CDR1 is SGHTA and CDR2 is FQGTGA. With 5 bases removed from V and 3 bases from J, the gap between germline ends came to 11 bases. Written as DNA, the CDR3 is TGTGCCAGCAGCGCGGGACCCGGCTACGAGCAGTACTTC. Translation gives CASSAGPGYEQYF.

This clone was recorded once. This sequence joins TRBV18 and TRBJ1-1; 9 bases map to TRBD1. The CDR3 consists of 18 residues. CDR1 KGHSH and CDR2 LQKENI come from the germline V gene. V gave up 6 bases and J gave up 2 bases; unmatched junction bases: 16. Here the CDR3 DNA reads TGTGCCAGCTCCTTATACCCCCCGGGACAGGGTTACAACACTGAAGCTTTCTTT. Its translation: CASSLYPPGQGYNTEAFF.

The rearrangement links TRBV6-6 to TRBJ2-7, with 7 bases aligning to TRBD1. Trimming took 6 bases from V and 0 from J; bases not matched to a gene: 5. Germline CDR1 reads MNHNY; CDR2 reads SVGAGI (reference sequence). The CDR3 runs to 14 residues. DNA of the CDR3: TGTGCCAGCAGCGAGACAGGGAACTCCTACGAGCAGTACTTC. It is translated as CASSETGNSYEQYF.

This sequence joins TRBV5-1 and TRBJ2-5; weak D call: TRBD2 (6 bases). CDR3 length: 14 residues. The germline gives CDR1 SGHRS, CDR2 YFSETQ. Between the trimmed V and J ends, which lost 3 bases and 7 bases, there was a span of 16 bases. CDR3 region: CASSWQLQEGTQYF. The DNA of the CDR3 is TGCGCCAGCAGCTGGCAGCTCCAGGAGGGGACCCAGTACTTC.

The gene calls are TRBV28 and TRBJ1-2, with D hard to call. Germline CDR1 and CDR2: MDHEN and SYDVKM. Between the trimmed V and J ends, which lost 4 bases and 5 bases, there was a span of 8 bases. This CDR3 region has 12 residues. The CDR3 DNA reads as TGTGCCAGCAGTTCGGGTGGGTATGGCTACACCTTC. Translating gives CASSSGGYGYTF.

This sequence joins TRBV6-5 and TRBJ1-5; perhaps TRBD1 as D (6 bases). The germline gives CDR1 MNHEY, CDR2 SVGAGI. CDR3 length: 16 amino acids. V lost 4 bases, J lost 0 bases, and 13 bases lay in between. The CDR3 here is CASSFLAGDSNQPQHF. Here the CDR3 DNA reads TGTGCCAGCAGTTTCCTGGCAGGGGATAGCAATCAGCCCCAGCATTTT.

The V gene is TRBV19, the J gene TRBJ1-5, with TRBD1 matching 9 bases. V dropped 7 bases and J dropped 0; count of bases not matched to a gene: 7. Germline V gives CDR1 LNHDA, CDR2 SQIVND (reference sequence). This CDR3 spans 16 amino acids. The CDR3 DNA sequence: TGTGCCAGTAAGGCACAGGGGGCTTATAGCAATCAGCCCCAGCATTTT. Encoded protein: CASKAQGAYSNQPQHF.

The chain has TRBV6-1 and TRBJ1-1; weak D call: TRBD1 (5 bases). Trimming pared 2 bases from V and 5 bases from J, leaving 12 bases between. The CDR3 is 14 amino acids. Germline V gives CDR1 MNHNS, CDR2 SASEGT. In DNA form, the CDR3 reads TGTGCCAGCAGTGAACCAGGGTTGGGGACTGAAGCTTTCTTT. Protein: CASSEPGLGTEAFF.

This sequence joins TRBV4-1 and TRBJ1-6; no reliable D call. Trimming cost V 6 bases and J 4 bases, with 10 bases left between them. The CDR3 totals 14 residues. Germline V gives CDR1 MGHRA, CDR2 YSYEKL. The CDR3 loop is CASSVSAYNSPLHF. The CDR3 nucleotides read TGCGCCAGCAGTGTGTCAGCTTATAATTCACCCCTCCACTTT.

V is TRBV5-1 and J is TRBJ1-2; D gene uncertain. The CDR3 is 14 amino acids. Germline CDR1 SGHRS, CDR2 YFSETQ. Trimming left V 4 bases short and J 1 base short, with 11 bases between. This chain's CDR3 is CASSPDGRNYGYTF. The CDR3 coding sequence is TGCGCCAGCAGCCCGGATGGGCGTAACTATGGCTACACCTTC.

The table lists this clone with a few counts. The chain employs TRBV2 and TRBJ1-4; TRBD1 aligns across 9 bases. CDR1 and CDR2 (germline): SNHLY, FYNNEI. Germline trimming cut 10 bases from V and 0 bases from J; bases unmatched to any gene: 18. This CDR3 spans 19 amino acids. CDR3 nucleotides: TGTGCCACATCACAAAACCCTTCCGGGACAGGGTCAACTAATGAAAAACTGTTTTTT. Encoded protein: CATSQNPSGTGSTNEKLFF.

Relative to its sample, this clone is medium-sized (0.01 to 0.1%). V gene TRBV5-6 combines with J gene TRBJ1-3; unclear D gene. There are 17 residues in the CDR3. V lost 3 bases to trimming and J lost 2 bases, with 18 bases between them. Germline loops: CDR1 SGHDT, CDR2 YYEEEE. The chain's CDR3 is CASSSSRLFGAGNTIYF. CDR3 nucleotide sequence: TGTGCCAGCAGCTCATCTCGATTGTTCGGCGCTGGAAACACCATATATTTT.

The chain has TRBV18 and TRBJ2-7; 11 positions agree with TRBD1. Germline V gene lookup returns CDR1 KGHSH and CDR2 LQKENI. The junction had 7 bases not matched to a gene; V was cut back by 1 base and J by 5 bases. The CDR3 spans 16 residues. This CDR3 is CASSPRRPGQGDEQYF. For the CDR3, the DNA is TGTGCCAGCTCACCACGTAGGCCGGGACAGGGGGACGAGCAGTACTTC.

CDR3: CASSLAGGNTGELFF. CDR3 in DNA: TGCGCCAGCAGCTTAGCGGGGGGGAACACCGGGGAGCTGTTTTTT. The chain links TRBV5-1 to TRBJ2-2; 9 bases fit TRBD2. Trimming took 2 bases from V and 1 from J; bases not matched to a gene: 0. This CDR3 comprises 15 residues. Per germline, CDR1 SGHRS and CDR2 YFSETQ.

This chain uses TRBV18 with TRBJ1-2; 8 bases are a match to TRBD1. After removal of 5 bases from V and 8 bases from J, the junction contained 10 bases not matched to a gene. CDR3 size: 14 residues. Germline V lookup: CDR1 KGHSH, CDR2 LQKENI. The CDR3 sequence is CASSGNTGGRGYTF. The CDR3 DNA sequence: TGTGCCAGCTCAGGAAATACAGGGGGACGGGGCTACACCTTC.

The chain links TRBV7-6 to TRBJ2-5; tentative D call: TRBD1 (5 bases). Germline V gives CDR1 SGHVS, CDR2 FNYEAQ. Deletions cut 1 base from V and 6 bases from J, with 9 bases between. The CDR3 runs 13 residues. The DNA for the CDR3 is TGTGCCAGCAGCTTAGGACAGAAACAGACCCAGTACTTC. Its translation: CASSLGQKQTQYF.

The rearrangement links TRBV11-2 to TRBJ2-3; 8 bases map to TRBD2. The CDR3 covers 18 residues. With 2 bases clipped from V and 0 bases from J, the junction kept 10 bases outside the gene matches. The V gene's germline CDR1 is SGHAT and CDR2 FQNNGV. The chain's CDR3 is CASSLPASGFVSTDTQYF. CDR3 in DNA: TGTGCCAGCAGCTTACCCGCTAGCGGGTTCGTTAGCACAGATACGCAGTATTTT. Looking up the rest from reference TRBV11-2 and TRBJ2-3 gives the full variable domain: EAGVAQSPRYKIIEKRQSVAFWCNPISGHATLYWYQQILGQGPKLLIQFQNNGVVDDSQLPKDRFSAERLKGVDSTLKIQPAKLEDSAVYLCASSLPASGFVSTDTQYFGPGTRLTVL.

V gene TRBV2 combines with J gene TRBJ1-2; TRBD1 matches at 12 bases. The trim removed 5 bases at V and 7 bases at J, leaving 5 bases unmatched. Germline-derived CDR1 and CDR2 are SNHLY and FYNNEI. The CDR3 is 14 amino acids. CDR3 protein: CASSRDRGQGGYTF. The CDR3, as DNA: TGTGCCAGCAGTAGGGACAGGGGGCAGGGTGGCTACACCTTC.

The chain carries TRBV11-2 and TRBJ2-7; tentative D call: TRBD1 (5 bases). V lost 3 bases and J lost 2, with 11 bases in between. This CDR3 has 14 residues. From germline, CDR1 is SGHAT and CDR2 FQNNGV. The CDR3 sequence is CASSLGQITYEQYV. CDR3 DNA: TGTGCCAGCAGCTTGGGGCAGATTACCTACGAGCAGTACGTC.

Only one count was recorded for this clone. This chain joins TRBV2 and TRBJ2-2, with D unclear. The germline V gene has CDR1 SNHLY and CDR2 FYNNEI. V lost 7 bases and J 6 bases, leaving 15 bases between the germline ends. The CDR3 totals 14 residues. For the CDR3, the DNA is TGTGCCAGCACTACTCTGCAGGCGTCCGGGGAGCTGTTTTTT. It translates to CASTTLQASGELFF.

The CDR3 nucleotides read TGTGCCAGCCTAAGACAGGTTGCAGCAGATACGCAGTATTTT. This gives the protein CASLRQVAADTQYF. The chain uses TRBV6-1 and TRBJ2-3; the D gene is possibly TRBD1 (6 bases). The CDR3 is 14 amino acids. The germline V and J ends were trimmed by 8 bases and 4 bases, with 16 bases remaining between them. Germline V gene data show CDR1 as MNHNS and CDR2 as SASEGT.

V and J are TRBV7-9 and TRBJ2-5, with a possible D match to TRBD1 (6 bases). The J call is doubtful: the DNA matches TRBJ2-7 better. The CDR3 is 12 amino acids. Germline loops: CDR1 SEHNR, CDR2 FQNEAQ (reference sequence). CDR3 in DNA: TGTGCCAGCAGCCCCGACAGGTACGAGCAGTACTTC. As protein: CASSPDRYEQYF.

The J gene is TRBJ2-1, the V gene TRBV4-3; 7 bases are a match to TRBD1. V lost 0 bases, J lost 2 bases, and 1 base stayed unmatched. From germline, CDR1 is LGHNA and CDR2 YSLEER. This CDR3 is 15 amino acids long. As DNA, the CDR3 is TGCGCCAGCAGCCAAGAGGGGACAGCCTACAATGAGCAGTTCTTC. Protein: CASSQEGTAYNEQFF.

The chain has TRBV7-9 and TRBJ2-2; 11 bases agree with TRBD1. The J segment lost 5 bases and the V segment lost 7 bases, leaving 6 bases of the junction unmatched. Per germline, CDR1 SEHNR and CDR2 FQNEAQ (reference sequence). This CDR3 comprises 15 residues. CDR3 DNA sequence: TGTGCCAGCATCCTCCGGGACAGGGGGACCGGGGAGCTGTTTTTT. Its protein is CASILRDRGTGELFF.

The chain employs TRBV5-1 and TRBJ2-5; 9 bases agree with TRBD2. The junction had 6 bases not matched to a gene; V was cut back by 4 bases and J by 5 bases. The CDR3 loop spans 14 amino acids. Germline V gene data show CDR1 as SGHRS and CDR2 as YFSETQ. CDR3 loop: CASSRGGAEETQYF. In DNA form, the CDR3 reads TGCGCCAGCAGCCGCGGGGGGGCGGAGGAGACCCAGTACTTC.

CDR3 region: CASSIPWTGVYTF. CDR3 coding DNA: TGTGCCAGTAGTATCCCTTGGACAGGGGTGTACACCTTC. The chain carries TRBV19 and TRBJ1-2, with TRBD1 matching over 9 bases. The CDR3 spans 13 residues. In germline, CDR1 is LNHDA, CDR2 SQIVND (reference sequence). V lost 3 bases and J lost 11; bases outside the gene matches: 7.

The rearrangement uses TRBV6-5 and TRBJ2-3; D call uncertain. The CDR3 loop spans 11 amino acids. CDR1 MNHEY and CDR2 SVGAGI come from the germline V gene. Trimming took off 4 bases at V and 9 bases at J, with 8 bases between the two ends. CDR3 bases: TGTGCCAGCAGTTTTAGAGGCACGCAGTATTTT. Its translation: CASSFRGTQYF.

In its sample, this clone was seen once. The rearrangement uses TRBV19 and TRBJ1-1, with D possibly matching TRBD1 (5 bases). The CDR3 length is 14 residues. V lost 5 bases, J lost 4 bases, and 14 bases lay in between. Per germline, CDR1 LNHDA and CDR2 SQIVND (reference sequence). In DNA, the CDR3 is TGTGCCAGTAGTTTCGACCGGGGCCCCACTGAAGCTTTCTTT. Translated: CASSFDRGPTEAFF.

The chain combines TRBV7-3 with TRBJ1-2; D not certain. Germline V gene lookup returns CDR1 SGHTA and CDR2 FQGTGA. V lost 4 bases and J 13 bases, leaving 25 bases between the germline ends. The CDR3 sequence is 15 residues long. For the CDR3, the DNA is TGTGCCAGCAGCTCTTTCCACTCACCAGAGGCCCAAAGCACCTTC. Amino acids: CASSSFHSPEAQSTF.

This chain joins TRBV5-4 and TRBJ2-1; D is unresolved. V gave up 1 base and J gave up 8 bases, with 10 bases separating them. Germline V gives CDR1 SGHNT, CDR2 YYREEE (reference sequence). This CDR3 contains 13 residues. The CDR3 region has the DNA TGTGCCAGCAGCTTGTATCCTGCAGATGAGCAGTTCTTC. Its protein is CASSLYPADEQFF.

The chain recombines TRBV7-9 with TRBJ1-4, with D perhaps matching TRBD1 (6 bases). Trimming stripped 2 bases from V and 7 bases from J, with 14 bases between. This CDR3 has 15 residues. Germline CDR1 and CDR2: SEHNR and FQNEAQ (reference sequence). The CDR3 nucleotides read TGTGCCAGCAGCTTATACGGGGGGGCTAGTGAAAAACTGTTTTTT. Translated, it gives CASSLYGGASEKLFF.